Each of the 31 T cell receptor beta chains below was sequenced from the same sample in a study of Ad26.COV2.S vaccination and SARS-CoV-2 variants (dated by TCRdb to the early 2020s). Taken with the paper, the label for time point translates to: individuals recovered from natural SARS-CoV-2 infection. The library was generated by the immunoSEQ multiplex PCR assay. What TCRdb holds here is the immuneACCESS table cut down to in-frame rearrangements. Part of the clones is not present; checked against another copy, under half of the missing clones reflect an unresolved V gene, and the others are unexplained. This sample holds just over 350,000 clones; about 92% were observed only once. The ten largest clonotypes hold around 4% of the sample. This material consisted of peripheral blood, taken after recovery from COVID-19. The receptors were gathered from a human donor who had recovered from COVID-19.

The CDR3 sequence is CASSEFQGNQPQHF. The CDR3 DNA follows: TGTGCCAGCAGTGAGTTCCAGGGGAATCAGCCCCAGCATTTT. The chain has TRBV6-1 and TRBJ1-5; D is perhaps TRBD1 (6 bases). The germline V gene has CDR1 MNHNS and CDR2 SASEGT. CDR3 length equals 14 residues. V was cut by 3 bases and J by 4 bases, with 10 bases left in between.

This chain's CDR3 is CAIRGGGTGELFF. CDR3 nucleotides: TGTGCCATCAGGGGAGGGGGAACCGGGGAGCTGTTTTTT. The chain is built from TRBV10-3 and TRBJ2-2; TRBD2 might be the D (7 bases). Trimming cost V 6 bases and J 5 bases, with 10 bases left between them. The V gene's germline CDR1 is ENHRY and CDR2 SYGVKD. CDR3 size: 13 residues.

J is TRBJ2-7 and V is TRBV5-4; 9 bases align to TRBD1. This CDR3 spans 15 amino acids. Germline V CDR1 and CDR2: SGHNT, YYREEE (reference sequence). The V gene end was trimmed by 0 bases and the J gene end by 5 bases; junction bases not matched to a gene: 6. In nucleotides, the CDR3 is TGTGCCAGCAGCTTGGGGGGACAGGGAATCAACGAGCAGTACTTC. Protein: CASSLGGQGINEQYF.

The chain is built from TRBV9 and TRBJ2-5; 7 positions agree with TRBD2. Looked up from germline, CDR1 is SGDLS and CDR2 is YYNGEE. The CDR3 runs 15 residues. J was trimmed by 1 base and V by 4 bases; bases with no gene match: 7. The CDR3 reads CASSPNGRSQETQYF. The CDR3 bases are TGTGCCAGCAGCCCCAACGGGAGGAGCCAAGAGACCCAGTACTTC.

The count of this clone is one. This sequence joins TRBV11-2 and TRBJ2-2; possibly TRBD2 for D (6 bases). The V end lost 4 bases, the J end lost 0 bases, and 15 bases lay between the germline ends. Germline V gives CDR1 SGHAT, CDR2 FQNNGV. This CDR3 is built from 17 residues. The CDR3 is CASSSPRTTPNTGELFF. In DNA, the CDR3 is TGTGCCAGCAGCTCCCCACGGACTACGCCGAACACCGGGGAGCTGTTTTTT.

The chain combines TRBV5-5 with TRBJ1-2; a weak D match, TRBD1 (5 bases). The V gene's germline CDR1 is SGHKS and CDR2 YYEKEE (reference sequence). The CDR3 is made up of 12 amino acids. V was pared by 4 bases and J by 10 bases, with 14 bases between. The CDR3 here is CASSPDGGVYTF. Here the CDR3 DNA reads TGTGCCAGCAGCCCTGACGGGGGTGTCTACACCTTC. Based on the CDR3 plus reference TRBV5-5 and TRBJ1-2, the full variable domain is DAGVTQSPTHLIKTRGQQVTLRCSPISGHKSVSWYQQVLGQGPQFIFQYYEKEERGRGNFPDRFSARQFPNYSSELNVNALLLGDSALYLCASSPDGGVYTFGSGTRLTVV.

The chain combines TRBV7-2 with TRBJ2-2; 8 bases match TRBD2. CDR1 is SGHTA and CDR2 is FQGNSA in the germline V gene. J gave up 0 bases and V 3 bases, and 0 bases lay outside the gene matches. The CDR3 sequence is 15 residues long. The CDR3 sequence: CASSFSGANTGELFF. The DNA for the CDR3 is TGTGCCAGCAGCTTTAGCGGGGCGAACACCGGGGAGCTGTTTTTT.

This clone was recorded only once. The chain carries TRBV19 and TRBJ2-2; the D is unclear. This CDR3 region has 12 residues. V was shortened by 3 bases and J by 7 bases, with 6 bases between the two germline ends. The germline CDR1 and CDR2 sequences are LNHDA and SQIVND (reference sequence). The CDR3 sequence is CASSMLVGELFF. In DNA, the CDR3 is TGTGCCAGTAGTATGCTGGTCGGGGAGCTGTTTTTT.

This clone was picked up one time. This chain uses TRBV2 with TRBJ1-5; D not certain. Trimming took off 8 bases at V and 4 bases at J, with 18 bases between the two ends. Looked up from germline, CDR1 is SNHLY and CDR2 is FYNNEI. The CDR3 has 15 residues. The CDR3 loop is CASRLAGRTNQPQHF. CDR3 DNA sequence: TGTGCCAGCCGCCTGGCGGGCAGGACTAATCAGCCCCAGCATTTT.

This chain joins TRBV9 and TRBJ2-3; 10 bases match TRBD2. The CDR3 consists of 18 residues. The germline V gene has CDR1 SGDLS and CDR2 YYNGEE. V gave up 3 bases and J gave up 0 bases; unmatched junction bases: 10. DNA for the CDR3: TGTGCCAGCAGCGCGGATTTAGCGGGGGGCCATAGCACAGATACGCAGTATTTT. It yields the protein CASSADLAGGHSTDTQYF. Combining the CDR3 with reference TRBV9 and TRBJ2-3 gives the whole variable domain DSGVTQTPKHLITATGQRVTLRCSPRSGDLSVYWYQQSLDQGLQFLIQYYNGEERAKGNILERFSAQQFPDLHSELNLSSLELGDSALYFCASSADLAGGHSTDTQYFGPGTRLTVL.

The chain carries TRBV7-8 and TRBJ2-1, with TRBD1 matching over 8 bases. V gave up 5 bases and J gave up 0 bases; unmatched junction bases: 6. The CDR3 covers 16 residues. Germline assignment: CDR1 SGHVS and CDR2 FQNEAQ. DNA for the CDR3: TGTGCCAGCAGCCCTTCCGGACAGGGCTCCTACAATGAGCAGTTCTTC. Protein sequence: CASSPSGQGSYNEQFF.

The chain links TRBV6-1 to TRBJ2-3; TRBD2 matches 9 bases. Germline CDR1 reads MNHNS; CDR2 reads SASEGT. Unmatched junction bases numbered 8, after V lost 1 base and J lost 3 bases. CDR3 length: 17 residues. Written as DNA, the CDR3 is TGTGCCAGCAGTGAAGATTCCCTAGCGGGGTGGACAGATACGCAGTATTTT. Translating it yields CASSEDSLAGWTDTQYF.

The rearrangement uses TRBV3-1 (or the pseudogene TRBV3-2) and TRBJ2-7, with D maybe TRBD2 (6 bases). This CDR3 spans 14 amino acids. The germline V and J ends were trimmed by 0 bases and 2 bases, with 8 bases remaining between them. Germline CDR1 and CDR2: LGHDT and YNNKEL (reference sequence). Here the CDR3 DNA reads TGTGCCAGCAGCCAAGAGGGCGGGACCTACGAGCAGTACTTC. It encodes CASSQEGGTYEQYF.

This clone was observed a handful of times. V usage is TRBV6-6 and J usage is TRBJ1-5, with 7 bases lining up with TRBD1. J was trimmed by 4 bases and V by 8 bases; bases with no gene match: 8. In germline, CDR1 is MNHNY, CDR2 SVGAGI (reference sequence). There are 14 residues in the CDR3. CDR3 sequence (DNA): TGTGCCAGCGTGACAGGGTTACTGAATCAGCCCCAGCATTTT. It codes for CASVTGLLNQPQHF.

The V gene is TRBV27, the J gene TRBJ1-1; D may be TRBD1 (5 bases). The V and J ends lost 5 bases and 3 bases respectively, with 13 bases between them. This CDR3 contains 14 residues. CDR1 and CDR2 from the germline V gene are MNHEY and SMNVEV (reference sequence). The CDR3 DNA reads as TGTGCCAGCAGTCCCCCAGGGAGGGACACTGAAGCTTTCTTT. Translating it yields CASSPPGRDTEAFF.

CDR3 coding DNA: TGCGCCAGCAGCTTGGGGGAGAGCAATCAGCCCCAGCATTTT. Its translation: CASSLGESNQPQHF. The rearrangement joins TRBV5-1 to TRBJ1-5; no definite D call. This CDR3 has 14 amino acids. Trimming removed 0 bases from V and 1 base from J, with 5 bases in between. CDR1 and CDR2 from the germline V gene are SGHRS and YFSETQ.

The chain uses TRBV15 and TRBJ1-2; 8 bases match TRBD1. J gave up 7 bases and V 6 bases, and 13 bases lay outside the gene matches. Per germline, CDR1 LNHNV and CDR2 YYDKDF (reference sequence). The CDR3 has 15 amino acids. The CDR3 DNA follows: TGTGCCACCAGGCAAACCCAGGGGGCGAAGGGTGGCTACACCTTC. Translated: CATRQTQGAKGGYTF.

This sequence joins TRBV5-1 and TRBJ2-5, with 7 positions matching TRBD2. Germline CDR1 is SGHRS and CDR2 is YFSETQ. CDR3 length equals 14 residues. J gave up 2 bases and V 3 bases, and 4 bases lay outside the gene matches. The CDR3 DNA is TGCGCCAGCAGCTCAGGGCGGGGGCAAGAGACCCAGTACTTC. It specifies CASSSGRGQETQYF. Based on the CDR3 plus reference TRBV5-1 and TRBJ2-5, the full variable domain is KAGVTQTPRYLIKTRGQQVTLSCSPISGHRSVSWYQQTPGQGLQFLFEYFSETQRNKGNFPGRFSGRQFSNSRSEMNVSTLELGDSALYLCASSSGRGQETQYFGPGTRLLVL.

In nucleotides, the CDR3 is TGTGCCAGTACCCCGAGGGAGGGGCAGGGGTCACCCCTCCACTTT. The encoded protein is CASTPREGQGSPLHF. The chain has TRBV19 and TRBJ1-6, with a tentative D call TRBD1 (6 bases). Germline CDR1 LNHDA, CDR2 SQIVND (reference sequence). The germline V and J ends were trimmed by 7 bases and 10 bases, with 20 bases remaining between them. The CDR3 covers 15 residues.

The gene calls are TRBV5-6 and TRBJ1-6, with D hard to call. Germline loops: CDR1 SGHDT, CDR2 YYEEEE. The CDR3 sequence is 13 residues long. The V end was cut by 0 bases, the J end by 8 bases, with 6 bases between. CDR3 nucleotides: TGTGCCAGCAGCTTGGTTCTGGATTCACCCCTCCACTTT. The encoded protein is CASSLVLDSPLHF.

The chain is built from TRBV10-1 and TRBJ1-2, with TRBD1 as a possible D gene (5 bases). The CDR3 runs to 13 residues. Germline values: CDR1 WNHNN, CDR2 SYGVQD (reference sequence). The ends were cut back, 6 bases at V and 4 bases at J, with 12 bases in the middle. CDR3 nucleotide sequence: TGCGCCAGCAGCTCTGGGGGGTCCTATGGCTACACCTTC. Encoded protein: CASSSGGSYGYTF.

This clone was seen only once. The chain is built from TRBV19 and TRBJ1-2; D ambiguous. With 5 bases removed from V and 6 bases from J, the gap between germline ends came to 22 bases. Germline V gene sequence: CDR1 LNHDA, CDR2 SQIVND (reference sequence). CDR3 size: 16 residues. The CDR3 nucleotides are TGTGCCAGTAGTTTCGCCCTGACCCCGGAGGGCAATGGCTACACCTTC. Translation gives CASSFALTPEGNGYTF.

This chain connects TRBV29-1 to TRBJ2-4, with 7 bases aligning to TRBD2. Germline V gene data show CDR1 as SQVTM and CDR2 as ANQGSEA. With 0 bases clipped from V and 10 bases from J, the junction kept 12 bases outside the gene matches. This CDR3 has 15 residues. As DNA, the CDR3 is TGCAGCGTTGAAGATTGGGAGGGCATGATGGATATTCAGTACTTC. Protein sequence: CSVEDWEGMMDIQYF.

The chain uses TRBV12-5 and TRBJ2-2; D unresolved. The ends were cut back, 3 bases at V and 0 bases at J, with 14 bases in the middle. Germline lookup yields CDR1 LGHNT and CDR2 FRNRAP. The CDR3 sequence is 17 residues long. This CDR3 reads CASGLVSSSTNTGELFF. In nucleotides, the CDR3 is TGTGCTAGTGGTTTAGTTTCCAGCTCTACGAACACCGGGGAGCTGTTTTTT.

The chain carries TRBV5-1 and TRBJ2-3, with D possibly matching TRBD2 (6 bases). The ends were cut back, 0 bases at V and 3 bases at J, with 14 bases in the middle. Germline assignment: CDR1 SGHRS and CDR2 YFSETQ. This CDR3 is built from 16 residues. The CDR3 region is CASSLVSGGGTDTQYF. Written as DNA, the CDR3 is TGCGCCAGCAGCTTGGTGAGTGGAGGAGGGACAGATACGCAGTATTTT.

This rearrangement joins TRBV6-2 or TRBV6-3 to TRBJ1-6, with a weak D call TRBD1 (5 bases). Germline V lookup: CDR1 MNHEY, CDR2 SVGEGT. This CDR3 has 16 amino acids. Trimming stripped 6 bases from V and 7 bases from J, with 19 bases between. The CDR3 region is CASSRALGHPNSPLHF. As DNA, the CDR3 is TGTGCCAGCAGCCGAGCCCTCGGACACCCGAATTCACCCCTCCACTTT.

This clone was seen a few times. The gene calls are TRBV19 and TRBJ1-3; D possibly corresponds to TRBD1 (6 bases). Trimming left V 4 bases short and J 4 bases short, with 11 bases between. The length of the CDR3 is 14 residues. Germline CDR1 is LNHDA and CDR2 is SQIVND (reference sequence). The CDR3 DNA is TGTGCCAGTAGTAAGACAGGTCGCGGAAACACCATATATTTT. This codes for CASSKTGRGNTIYF. The whole variable domain, remainder taken from reference TRBV19 and TRBJ1-3, is DGGITQSPKYLFRKEGQNVTLSCEQNLNHDAMYWYRQDPGQGLRLIYYSQIVNDFQKGDIAEGYSVSREKKESFPLTVTSAQKNPTAFYLCASSKTGRGNTIYFGEGSWLTVV.

The V call is TRBV10-1, the J call TRBJ2-7; D is undetermined. This CDR3 is 13 amino acids long. Germline V gene lookup returns CDR1 WNHNN and CDR2 SYGVQD (reference sequence). V gave up 4 bases and J gave up 2 bases, with 9 bases separating them. DNA for the CDR3: TGCGCCAGCAGTGTAGCCCCGGCCTACGAGCAGTACTTC. This gives the protein CASSVAPAYEQYF.

The chain recombines TRBV27 with TRBJ2-7; tentatively, D is TRBD1 (6 bases). This CDR3 comprises 14 residues. V was pared by 3 bases and J by 4 bases, with 13 bases between. The germline V gene encodes CDR1 MNHEY and CDR2 SMNVEV (reference sequence). CDR3 protein: CASSFAPTGYEQYF. DNA for the CDR3: TGTGCCAGCAGTTTCGCCCCCACAGGGTACGAGCAGTACTTC.

J is TRBJ1-2 and V is TRBV27, with 9 bases identical to TRBD1. This CDR3 spans 14 amino acids. Per the germline V gene, CDR1 is MNHEY and CDR2 is SMNVEV (reference sequence). V dropped 4 bases and J dropped 6; count of bases not matched to a gene: 6. The chain's CDR3 is CASSSYRGRDGYTF. CDR3 DNA sequence: TGTGCCAGCAGTTCGTACAGGGGGCGAGATGGCTACACCTTC.

In DNA, the CDR3 is TGCGCCAGCAGCCCGACACAGGGGGCCATATACAATGAGCAGTTCTTC. Its translation is CASSPTQGAIYNEQFF. This chain joins TRBV5-1 and TRBJ2-1, with TRBD1 matching 9 bases. The germline CDR1 and CDR2 sequences are SGHRS and YFSETQ. The CDR3 consists of 16 residues. V dropped 4 bases and J dropped 4; count of bases not matched to a gene: 9.